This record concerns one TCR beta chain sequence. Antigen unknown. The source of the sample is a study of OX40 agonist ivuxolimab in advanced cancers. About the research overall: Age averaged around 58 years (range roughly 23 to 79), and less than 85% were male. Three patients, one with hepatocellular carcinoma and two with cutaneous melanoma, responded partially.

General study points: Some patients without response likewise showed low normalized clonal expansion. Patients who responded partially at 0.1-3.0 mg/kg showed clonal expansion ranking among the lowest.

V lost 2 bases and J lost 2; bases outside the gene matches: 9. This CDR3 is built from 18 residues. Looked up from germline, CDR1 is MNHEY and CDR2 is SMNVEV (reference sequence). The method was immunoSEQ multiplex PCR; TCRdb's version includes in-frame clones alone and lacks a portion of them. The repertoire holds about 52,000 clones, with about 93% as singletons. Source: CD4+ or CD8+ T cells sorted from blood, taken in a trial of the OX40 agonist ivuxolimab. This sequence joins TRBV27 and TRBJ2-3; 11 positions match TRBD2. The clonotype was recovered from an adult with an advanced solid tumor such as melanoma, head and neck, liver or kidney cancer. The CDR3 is CASSLAGLAGGSTDTQYF. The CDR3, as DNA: TGTGCCAGCAGTTTAGCGGGCCTAGCGGGAGGTTCCACAGATACGCAGTATTTT.